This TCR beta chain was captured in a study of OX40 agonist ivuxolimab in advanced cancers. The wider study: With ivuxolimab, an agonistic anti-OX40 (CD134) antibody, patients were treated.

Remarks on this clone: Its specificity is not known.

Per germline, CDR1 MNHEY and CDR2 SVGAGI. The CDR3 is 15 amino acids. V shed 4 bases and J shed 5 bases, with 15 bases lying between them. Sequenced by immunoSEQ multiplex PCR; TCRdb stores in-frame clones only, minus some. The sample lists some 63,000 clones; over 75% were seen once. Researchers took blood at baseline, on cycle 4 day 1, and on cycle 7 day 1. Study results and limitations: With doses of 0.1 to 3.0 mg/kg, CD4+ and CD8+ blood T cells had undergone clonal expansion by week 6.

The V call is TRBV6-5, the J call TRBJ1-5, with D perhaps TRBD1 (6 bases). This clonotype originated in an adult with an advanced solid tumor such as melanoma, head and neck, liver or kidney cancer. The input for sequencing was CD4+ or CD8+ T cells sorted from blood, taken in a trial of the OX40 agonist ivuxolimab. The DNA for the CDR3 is TGTGCCAGCAGTTTGTCAGGGGCTTGGCATCAGCCCCAGCATTTT. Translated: CASSLSGAWHQPQHF.